These T cell receptor beta chains were read from a single sample in a study of blood T cell repertoires in COVID-19. Assay: immunoSEQ multiplex PCR; the TCRdb copy retains only in-frame clones and omits some. The repertoire holds roughly 260,000 clones, with approximately 85% as singletons. The specimen was PBMCs or T cells enriched from blood (not recorded which). The receptor source for this set is a woman aged 50 to 60 who had recovered from COVID-19. Each CDR3 is given with its conserved first and last residue. The D gene is left open where the match is weak.

v_gene,j_gene,d_gene,CDR3aa
TRBV3-1/TRBV3-2,TRBJ1-6,NA,CASSQVAVNSPLHF
TRBV9,TRBJ2-1,TRBD2,CASSESGRVYNEQFF
TRBV5-6,TRBJ1-2,NA,CASSSDQDRKPYGYTF
TRBV7-9,TRBJ2-7,NA,CASSFDTYEQYF
TRBV27,TRBJ2-7,NA,CASSLRYSRGMNSYEQYF
TRBV28,TRBJ2-7,TRBD1,CASNTGTGRHEQYF
TRBV29-1,TRBJ1-3,TRBD1,CSVLWTGSGNTIYF
TRBV29-1,TRBJ2-3,TRBD2,CSVDGLAGHTTDTQYF
TRBV28,TRBJ2-1,TRBD1,CASSSTRDRLGEQFF
TRBV5-1,TRBJ2-3,TRBD1,CASRGTGSTDTQYF
TRBV5-5,TRBJ2-7,NA,CASSLGTGDEQYF
TRBV7-2,TRBJ1-1,NA,CASSLGLGGSGTEAFF
TRBV2,TRBJ1-3,TRBD1,CASSLETGGNTIYF
TRBV7-8,TRBJ2-1,TRBD2,CASTGGSGLAAYNEQFF
TRBV28,TRBJ1-4,NA,CASSTTGNEKLFF
TRBV18,TRBJ1-4,NA,CASSPLTVGVGEKLFF
TRBV18,TRBJ2-7,NA,CASSPSPVSYEQYF
TRBV28,TRBJ1-5,TRBD1,CASSRQGGQPQHF
TRBV7-6,TRBJ2-1,TRBD1,CASSDGQGDQDEQFF
TRBV7-9,TRBJ2-2,NA,CASSFREIGTGELFF
TRBV5-5,TRBJ2-5,NA,CASSLSAGLETQYF
TRBV5-6,TRBJ2-7,NA,CASSMGSGVEQYF
TRBV2,TRBJ2-1,NA,CASNMAGMSSYNEQFF
TRBV19,TRBJ1-6,NA,CASSIQGGGNSPLHF
TRBV28,TRBJ2-1,TRBD1,CASSLRGQGRNEQFF
TRBV19,TRBJ2-7,TRBD1,CASRVRDRASYEQYF
TRBV5-1,TRBJ2-1,NA,CASSLQGTSYNEQFF
TRBV4-2,TRBJ2-7,NA,CASSQDLSYEQYF
TRBV9,TRBJ2-7,TRBD2,CASSVGLAGDSFEQYF